A selection of T cell receptor beta chains follows, all from one sample in a study of Ad26.COV2.S vaccination and SARS-CoV-2 variants. Sequencing was performed with immunoSEQ multiplex PCR; in TCRdb, only in-frame clones are kept and a portion is missing. The sample has approximately 460,000 clones, 80% to 90% seen once. The specimen was peripheral blood, collected in a trial of Ad26.COV2.S vaccine versus placebo. The receptors here all came from a person between 18 and 65 years old who received the Ad26.COV2.S COVID-19 vaccine or a placebo. CDR3s include the opening cysteine and the closing phenylalanine or tryptophan. The D gene is left open where the match is weak. Rows give clone size only sometimes, using once, few, many, or a class for an expanded clone.

clone size	D gene	V gene	J gene	CDR3 DNA	CDR3 protein
NA	NA	TRBV4-1	TRBJ2-7	TGCGCCAGCAGCCCTGCGGGATCCTACGAGCAGTACTTC	CASSPAGSYEQYF
NA	TRBD1	TRBV18	TRBJ1-6	TGTGCCAGCTCACCTCGGACAGGGGATGATTCACCCCTCCACTTT	CASSPRTGDDSPLHF
NA	NA	TRBV13	TRBJ1-6	TGTGCCAGCAGCTTGGAGGGAATGAATAATTCACCCCTCCACTTT	CASSLEGMNNSPLHF
NA	TRBD1	TRBV14	TRBJ2-7	TGTGCCAGCAGCCAAAGACAGGGGAACTCCTACGAGCAGTACTTC	CASSQRQGNSYEQYF
NA	NA	TRBV30	TRBJ2-7	TGTGCCTGGAGCAGGGGTGGCGAGCAGTACTTC	CAWSRGGEQYF
NA	NA	TRBV15	TRBJ1-6	TGTGCCACCAGCAGAGAGAACAGGGTCTCCTATAATTCACCCCTCCACTTT	CATSRENRVSYNSPLHF
NA	NA	TRBV28	TRBJ2-7	TGTGCCACCGGACAGTCCTACGAGCAGTACTTC	CATGQSYEQYF
NA	NA	TRBV19	TRBJ2-7	TGTGCCAGTAGACCCAGCCGGGACACCCGCTCCTACGAGCAGTACTTC	CASRPSRDTRSYEQYF
NA	NA	TRBV29-1	TRBJ2-2	TGCAGCGTTGAACACGGGATTAACACCGGGGAGCTGTTTTTT	CSVEHGINTGELFF
once	TRBD1	TRBV6-6	TRBJ1-1	TGTGCCAGCAGTCCACAGGGGACTGAAGCTTTCTTT	CASSPQGTEAFF
NA	TRBD2	TRBV27	TRBJ2-3	TGTGCCAGCACCAAAAGAATGGCTAGCGGAGCAGATACGCAGTATTTT	CASTKRMASGADTQYF
NA	NA	TRBV7-2	TRBJ2-2	TGTGCCAGCAGCTTAGCTAGCCCGAACACCGGGGAGCTGTTTTTT	CASSLASPNTGELFF
NA	NA	TRBV18	TRBJ2-5	TGTGCCAGCTCACCGGCCGCGACAGGTGGCGGAGAGACCCAGTACTTC	CASSPAATGGGETQYF
NA	TRBD2	TRBV2	TRBJ2-7	TGTGCCAGCAGTGGTGACATAGTACTCCGGGTCGACCTAGCGGGAAATACCTACGAGCAGTACTTC	CASSGDIVLRVDLAGNTYEQYF
NA	NA	TRBV18	TRBJ2-1	TGTGCCAGCTCACCGGGAGGGGGATCCTACAATGAGCAGTTCTTC	CASSPGGGSYNEQFF
NA	TRBD2	TRBV2	TRBJ2-5	TGTGCCAGCAGTGATATCTCTAGCGGCCAAGAGACCCAGTACTTC	CASSDISSGQETQYF
NA	NA	TRBV4-1	TRBJ2-1	TGCGCCAGCAGCCCCATGACTGCGAATGAGCAGTTCTTC	CASSPMTANEQFF
NA	NA	TRBV11-2	TRBJ2-1	TGTGCCAGCAGCTTAGTCAGACTCGACAATGAGCAGTTCTTC	CASSLVRLDNEQFF
NA	NA	TRBV10-1	TRBJ2-3	TGCGCCAGCATGGCGGGGCCCACAGATACGCAGTATTTT	CASMAGPTDTQYF